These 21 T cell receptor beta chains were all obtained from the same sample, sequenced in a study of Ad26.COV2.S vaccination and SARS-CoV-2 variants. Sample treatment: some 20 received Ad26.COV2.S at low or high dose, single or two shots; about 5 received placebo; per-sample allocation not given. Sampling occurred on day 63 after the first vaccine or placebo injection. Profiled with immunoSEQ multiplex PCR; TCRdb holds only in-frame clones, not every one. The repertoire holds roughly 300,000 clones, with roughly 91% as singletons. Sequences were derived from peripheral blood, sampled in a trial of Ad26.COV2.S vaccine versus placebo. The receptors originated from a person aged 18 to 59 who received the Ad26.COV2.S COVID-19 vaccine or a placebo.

The CDR3 sequence is CAWSVSRLNEQFF. CDR3 nucleotide sequence: TGTGCCTGGAGTGTCTCCAGACTCAATGAGCAGTTCTTC. The V gene is TRBV30, the J gene TRBJ2-1; no clear D. The CDR3 is 13 residues long. Germline CDR1 and CDR2: GTSNPN and SVGIG (reference sequence). Trimming cost V 0 bases and J 6 bases, with 9 bases left between them.

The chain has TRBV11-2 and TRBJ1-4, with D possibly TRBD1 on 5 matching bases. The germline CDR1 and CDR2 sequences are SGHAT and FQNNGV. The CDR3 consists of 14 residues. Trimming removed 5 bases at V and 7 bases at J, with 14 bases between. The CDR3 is CASSLRAGIEKLFF. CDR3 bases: TGTGCCAGCAGCCTGAGGGCAGGGATTGAAAAACTGTTTTTT. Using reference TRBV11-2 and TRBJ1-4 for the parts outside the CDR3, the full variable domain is EAGVAQSPRYKIIEKRQSVAFWCNPISGHATLYWYQQILGQGPKLLIQFQNNGVVDDSQLPKDRFSAERLKGVDSTLKIQPAKLEDSAVYLCASSLRAGIEKLFFGSGTQLSVL.

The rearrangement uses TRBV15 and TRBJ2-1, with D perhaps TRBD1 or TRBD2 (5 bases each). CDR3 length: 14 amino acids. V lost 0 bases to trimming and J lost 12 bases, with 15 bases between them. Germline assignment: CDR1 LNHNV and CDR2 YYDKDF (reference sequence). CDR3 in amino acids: CATSRDSGARGQFF. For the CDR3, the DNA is TGTGCCACCAGCAGAGATTCCGGGGCTCGGGGGCAGTTCTTC.

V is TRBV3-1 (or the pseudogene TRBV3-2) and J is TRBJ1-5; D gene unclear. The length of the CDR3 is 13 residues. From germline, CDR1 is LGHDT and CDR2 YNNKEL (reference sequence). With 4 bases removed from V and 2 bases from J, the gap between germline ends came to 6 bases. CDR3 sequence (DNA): TGTGCCAGCAGCCCCCAAGGCAATCAGCCCCAGCATTTT. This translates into CASSPQGNQPQHF.

CDR3 in DNA: TGCGCCAGCAGCCTGGGGTATTTGGGACAGGAGGAGGCAGATACGCAGTATTTT. Residues: CASSLGYLGQEEADTQYF. This chain joins TRBV5-1 and TRBJ2-3; 8 positions agree with TRBD1. The germline CDR1 and CDR2 sequences are SGHRS and YFSETQ. The CDR3 sequence is 18 residues long. V lost 4 bases and J lost 4; bases outside the gene matches: 17.

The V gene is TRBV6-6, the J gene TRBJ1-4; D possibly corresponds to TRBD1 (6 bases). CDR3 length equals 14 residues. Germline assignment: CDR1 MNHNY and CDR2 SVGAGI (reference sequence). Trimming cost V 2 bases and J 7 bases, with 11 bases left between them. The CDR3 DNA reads TGTGCCAGCAGTTACGGGGGCCCGGCTGAAAAACTGTTTTTT. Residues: CASSYGGPAEKLFF.

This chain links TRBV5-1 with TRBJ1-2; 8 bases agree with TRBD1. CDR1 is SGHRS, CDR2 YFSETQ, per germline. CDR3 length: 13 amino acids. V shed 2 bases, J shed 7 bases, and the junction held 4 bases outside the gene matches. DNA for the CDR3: TGCGCCAGCAGCTTAGGGACAGGCGGTGGCTACACCTTC. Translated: CASSLGTGGGYTF.

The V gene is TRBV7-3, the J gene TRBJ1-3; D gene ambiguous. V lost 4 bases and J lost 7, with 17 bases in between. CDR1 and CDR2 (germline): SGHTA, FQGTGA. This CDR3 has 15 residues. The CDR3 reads CASSCPQFLRNTIYF. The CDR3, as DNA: TGTGCCAGCAGCTGCCCCCAATTCCTGCGGAACACCATATATTTT. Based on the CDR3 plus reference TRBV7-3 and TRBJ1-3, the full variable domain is GAGVSQTPSNKVTEKGKYVELRCDPISGHTALYWYRQSLGQGPEFLIYFQGTGAADDSGLPNDRFFAVRPEGSVSTLKIQRTERGDSAVYLCASSCPQFLRNTIYFGEGSWLTVV.

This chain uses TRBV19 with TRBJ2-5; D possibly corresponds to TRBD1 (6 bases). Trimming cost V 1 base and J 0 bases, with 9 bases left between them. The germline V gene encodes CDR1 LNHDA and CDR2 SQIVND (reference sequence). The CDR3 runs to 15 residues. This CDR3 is CASSIGQVDQETQYF. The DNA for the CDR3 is TGTGCCAGTAGTATAGGACAGGTGGACCAAGAGACCCAGTACTTC.

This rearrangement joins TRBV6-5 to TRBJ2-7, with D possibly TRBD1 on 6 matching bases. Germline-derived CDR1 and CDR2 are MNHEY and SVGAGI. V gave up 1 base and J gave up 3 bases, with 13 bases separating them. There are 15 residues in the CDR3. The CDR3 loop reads CASSYFQGTFYEQYF. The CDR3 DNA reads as TGTGCCAGCAGTTACTTTCAGGGGACGTTCTACGAGCAGTACTTC.

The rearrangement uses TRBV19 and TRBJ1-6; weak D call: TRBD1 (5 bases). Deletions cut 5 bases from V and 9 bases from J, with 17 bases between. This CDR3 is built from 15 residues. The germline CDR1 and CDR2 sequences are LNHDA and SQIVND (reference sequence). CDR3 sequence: CASSANSGLGSPLHF. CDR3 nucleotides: TGTGCCAGTAGTGCCAATTCAGGGCTGGGTTCACCCCTCCACTTT.

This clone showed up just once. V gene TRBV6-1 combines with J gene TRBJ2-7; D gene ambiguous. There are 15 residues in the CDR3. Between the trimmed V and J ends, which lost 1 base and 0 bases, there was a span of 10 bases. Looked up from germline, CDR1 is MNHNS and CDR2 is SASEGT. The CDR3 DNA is TGTGCCAGCAGTGAAGTGTGGCTGAGCTCCTACGAGCAGTACTTC. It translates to CASSEVWLSSYEQYF.

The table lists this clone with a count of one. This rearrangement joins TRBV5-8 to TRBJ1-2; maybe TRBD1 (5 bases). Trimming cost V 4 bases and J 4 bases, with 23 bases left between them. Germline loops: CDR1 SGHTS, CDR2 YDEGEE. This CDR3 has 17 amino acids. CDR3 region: CASSLRDGLIELYGYTF. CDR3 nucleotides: TGTGCCAGCAGCCTTCGGGACGGACTAATCGAACTCTATGGCTACACCTTC.

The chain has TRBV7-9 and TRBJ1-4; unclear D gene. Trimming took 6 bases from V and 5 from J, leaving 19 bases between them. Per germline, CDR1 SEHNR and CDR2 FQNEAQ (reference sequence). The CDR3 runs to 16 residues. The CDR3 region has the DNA TGTGCCAGCAGTTATCGACCTCCACTTGCCAATGAAAAACTGTTTTTT. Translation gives CASSYRPPLANEKLFF.

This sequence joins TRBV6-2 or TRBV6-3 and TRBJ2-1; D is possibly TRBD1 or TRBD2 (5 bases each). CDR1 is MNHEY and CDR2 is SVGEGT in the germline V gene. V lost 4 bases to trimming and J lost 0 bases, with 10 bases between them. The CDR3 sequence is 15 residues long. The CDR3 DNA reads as TGTGCCAGCAGTTCAGATGGGGGCTCCTACAATGAGCAGTTCTTC. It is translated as CASSSDGGSYNEQFF.

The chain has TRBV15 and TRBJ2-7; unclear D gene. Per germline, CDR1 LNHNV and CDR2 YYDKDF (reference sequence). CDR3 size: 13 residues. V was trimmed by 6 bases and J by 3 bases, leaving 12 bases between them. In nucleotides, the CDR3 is TGTGCCACCAGAAGCCAGCCTGGCTACGAGCAGTACTTC. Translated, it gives CATRSQPGYEQYF.

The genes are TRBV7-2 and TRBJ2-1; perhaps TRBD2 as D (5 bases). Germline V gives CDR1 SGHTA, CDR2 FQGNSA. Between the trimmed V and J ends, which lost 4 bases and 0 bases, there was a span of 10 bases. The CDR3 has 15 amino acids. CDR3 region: CASSWRTSSYNEQFF. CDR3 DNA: TGTGCCAGCAGCTGGAGGACGAGCTCCTACAATGAGCAGTTCTTC. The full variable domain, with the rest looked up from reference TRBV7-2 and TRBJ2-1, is GAGVSQSPSNKVTEKGKDVELRCDPISGHTALYWYRQSLGQGLEFLIYFQGNSAPDKSGLPSDRFSAERTGGSVSTLTIQRTQQEDSAVYLCASSWRTSSYNEQFFGPGTRLTVL.

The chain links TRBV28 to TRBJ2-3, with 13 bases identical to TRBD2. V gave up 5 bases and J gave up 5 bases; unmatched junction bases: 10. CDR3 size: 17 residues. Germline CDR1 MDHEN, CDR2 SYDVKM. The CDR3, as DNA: TGTGCCAGCAGTCCCCCTCCACTAGCGGGGGGGCGAGATACGCAGTATTTT. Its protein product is CASSPPPLAGGRDTQYF. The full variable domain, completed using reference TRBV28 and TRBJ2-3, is DVKVTQSSRYLVKRTGEKVFLECVQDMDHENMFWYRQDPGLGLRLIYFSYDVKMKEKGDIPEGYSVSREKKERFSLILESASTNQTSMYLCASSPPPLAGGRDTQYFGPGTRLTVL.

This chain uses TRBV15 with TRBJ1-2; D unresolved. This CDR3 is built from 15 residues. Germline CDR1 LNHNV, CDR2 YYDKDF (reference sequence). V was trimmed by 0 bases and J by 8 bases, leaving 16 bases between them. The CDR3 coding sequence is TGTGCCACCAGCAGAGATAGCGGCAGCCTGGAGGGCTACACCTTC. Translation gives CATSRDSGSLEGYTF.

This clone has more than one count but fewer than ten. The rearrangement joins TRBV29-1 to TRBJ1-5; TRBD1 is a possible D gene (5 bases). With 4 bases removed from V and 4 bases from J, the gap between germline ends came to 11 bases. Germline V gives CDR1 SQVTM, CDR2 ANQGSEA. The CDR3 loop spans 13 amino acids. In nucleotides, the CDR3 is TGCAGCGTTGTAGAAGGGACTAATCAGCCCCAGCATTTT. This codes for CSVVEGTNQPQHF.

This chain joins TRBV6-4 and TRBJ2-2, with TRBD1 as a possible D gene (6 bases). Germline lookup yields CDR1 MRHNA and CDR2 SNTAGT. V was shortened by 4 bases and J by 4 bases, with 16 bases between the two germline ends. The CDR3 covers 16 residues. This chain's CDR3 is CASSGTGTRGTGELFF. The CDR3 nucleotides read TGTGCCAGCAGTGGAACAGGGACCAGAGGCACCGGGGAGCTGTTTTTT.